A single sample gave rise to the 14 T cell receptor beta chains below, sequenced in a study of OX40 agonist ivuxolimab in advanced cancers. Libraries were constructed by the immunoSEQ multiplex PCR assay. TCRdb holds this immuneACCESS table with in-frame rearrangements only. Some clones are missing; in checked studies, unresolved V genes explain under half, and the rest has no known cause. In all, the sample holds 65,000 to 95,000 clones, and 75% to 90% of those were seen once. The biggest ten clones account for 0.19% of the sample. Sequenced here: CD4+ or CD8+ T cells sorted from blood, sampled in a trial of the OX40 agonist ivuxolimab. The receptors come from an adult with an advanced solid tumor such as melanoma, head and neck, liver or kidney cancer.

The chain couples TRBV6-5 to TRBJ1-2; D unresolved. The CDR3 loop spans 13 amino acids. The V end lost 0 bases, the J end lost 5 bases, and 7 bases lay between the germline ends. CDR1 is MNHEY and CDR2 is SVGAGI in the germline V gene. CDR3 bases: TGTGCCAGCAGTTACTCCGCGGGGTATGGCTACACCTTC. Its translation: CASSYSAGYGYTF.

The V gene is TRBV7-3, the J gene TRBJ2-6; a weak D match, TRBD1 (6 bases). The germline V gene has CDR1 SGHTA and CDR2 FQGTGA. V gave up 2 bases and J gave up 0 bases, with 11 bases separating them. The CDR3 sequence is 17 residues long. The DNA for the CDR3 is TGTGCCAGCAGCTTAGGCGGACAGATCTCTGGGGCCAACGTCCTGACTTTC. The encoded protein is CASSLGGQISGANVLTF.

The DNA of the CDR3 is TGTGCCAGCAGCGCGGACAGGGGCAACTATGGCTACACCTTC. Residues: CASSADRGNYGYTF. V gene TRBV5-4 combines with J gene TRBJ1-2; TRBD1 matches at 9 bases. V shed 4 bases, J shed 2 bases, and the junction held 3 bases outside the gene matches. The CDR3 is made up of 14 amino acids. Germline CDR1 and CDR2: SGHNT and YYREEE (reference sequence).

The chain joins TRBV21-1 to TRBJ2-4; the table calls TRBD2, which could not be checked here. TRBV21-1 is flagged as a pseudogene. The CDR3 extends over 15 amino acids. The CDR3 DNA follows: TGTGCCAGCAGCATGACTAGCGGGAAGGGGGTCATTCAGTACTTC. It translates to CASSMTSGKGVIQYF.

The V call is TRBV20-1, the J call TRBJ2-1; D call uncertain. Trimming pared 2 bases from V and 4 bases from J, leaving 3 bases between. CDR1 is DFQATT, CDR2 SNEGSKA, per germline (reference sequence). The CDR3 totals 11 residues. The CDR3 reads CSARLYNEQFF. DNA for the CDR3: TGCAGTGCTAGACTATACAATGAGCAGTTCTTC.

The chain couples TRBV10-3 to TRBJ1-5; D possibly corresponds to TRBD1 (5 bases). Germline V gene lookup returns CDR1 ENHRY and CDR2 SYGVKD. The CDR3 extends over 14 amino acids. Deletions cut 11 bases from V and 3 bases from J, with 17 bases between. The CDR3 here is CAAADRQNNQPQHF. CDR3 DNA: TGTGCCGCCGCTGATAGACAGAACAATCAGCCCCAGCATTTT.

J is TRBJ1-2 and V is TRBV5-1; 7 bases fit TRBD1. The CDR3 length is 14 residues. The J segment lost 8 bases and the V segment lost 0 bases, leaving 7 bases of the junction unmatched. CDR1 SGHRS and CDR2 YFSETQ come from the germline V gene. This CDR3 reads CASSLVRGDEGYTF. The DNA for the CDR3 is TGCGCCAGCAGCTTGGTCAGGGGGGATGAGGGCTACACCTTC.

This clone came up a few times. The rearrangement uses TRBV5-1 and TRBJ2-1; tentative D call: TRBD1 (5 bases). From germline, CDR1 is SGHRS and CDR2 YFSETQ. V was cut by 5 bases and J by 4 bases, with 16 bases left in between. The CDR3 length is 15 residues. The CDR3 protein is CASRPTAGSYNEQFF. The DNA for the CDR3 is TGCGCCAGCAGACCGACAGCAGGATCTTACAATGAGCAGTTCTTC.

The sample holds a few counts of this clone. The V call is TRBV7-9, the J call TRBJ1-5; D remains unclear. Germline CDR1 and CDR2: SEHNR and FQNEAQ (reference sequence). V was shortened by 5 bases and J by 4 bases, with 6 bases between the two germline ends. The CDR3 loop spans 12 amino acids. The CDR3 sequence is CASSPLNQPQHF. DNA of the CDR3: TGTGCCAGCAGCCCCCTAAATCAGCCCCAGCATTTT. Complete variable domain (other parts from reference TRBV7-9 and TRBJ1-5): DTGVSQNPRHKITKRGQNVTFRCDPISEHNRLYWYRQTLGQGPEFLTYFQNEAQLEKSRLLSDRFSAERPKGSFSTLEIQRTEQGDSAMYLCASSPLNQPQHFGDGTRLSIL.

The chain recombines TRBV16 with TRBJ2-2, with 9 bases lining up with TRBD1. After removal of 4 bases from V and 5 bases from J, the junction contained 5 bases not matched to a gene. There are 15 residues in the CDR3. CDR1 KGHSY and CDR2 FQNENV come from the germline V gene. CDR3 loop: CASSRRTGVTGELFF. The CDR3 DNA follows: TGTGCCAGCAGCCGAAGGACAGGGGTAACCGGGGAGCTGTTTTTT.

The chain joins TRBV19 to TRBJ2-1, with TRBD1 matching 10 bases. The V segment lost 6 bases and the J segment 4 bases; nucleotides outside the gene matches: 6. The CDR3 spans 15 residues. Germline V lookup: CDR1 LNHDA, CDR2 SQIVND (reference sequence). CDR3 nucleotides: TGTGCCAGTAGACCCGGGACAGGGGCATACAATGAGCAGTTCTTC. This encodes CASRPGTGAYNEQFF.

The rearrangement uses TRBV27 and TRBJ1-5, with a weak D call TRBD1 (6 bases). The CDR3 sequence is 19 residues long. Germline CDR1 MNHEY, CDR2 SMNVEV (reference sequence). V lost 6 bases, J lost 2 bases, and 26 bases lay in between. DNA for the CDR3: TGTGCCAGCAGCCCAATGGGCTTGGGACAAGGGTCGGGCAATCAGCCCCAGCATTTT. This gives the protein CASSPMGLGQGSGNQPQHF.

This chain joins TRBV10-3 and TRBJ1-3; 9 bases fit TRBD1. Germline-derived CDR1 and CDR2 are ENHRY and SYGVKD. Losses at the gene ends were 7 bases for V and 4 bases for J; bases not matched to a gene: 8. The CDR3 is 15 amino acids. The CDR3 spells CAIMAGQGPGNTIYF. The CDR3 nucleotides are TGTGCCATCATGGCCGGACAGGGGCCGGGAAACACCATATATTTT.

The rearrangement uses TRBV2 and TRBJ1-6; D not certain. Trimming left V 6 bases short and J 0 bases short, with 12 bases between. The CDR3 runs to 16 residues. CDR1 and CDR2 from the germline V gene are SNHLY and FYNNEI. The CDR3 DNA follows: TGTGCCAGCAGCCCTATGACGTACTCCTATAATTCACCCCTCCACTTT. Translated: CASSPMTYSYNSPLHF.